This section outlines one TCR beta chain sequence together with its context. Its antigen remains unidentified. The sample comes from a study of T-cell reconstitution after alpha-beta-depleted transplantation in children. General study findings and limits: Hyperexpanded clones declined; after one year, newly produced T cells mostly supplied diversity.

The TCRbeta library incorporated unique molecular identifiers. In TCRdb, the PCR reads were re-called with MiXCR into one record per CDR3 protein. The sample holds around 580,000 distinct CDR3 sequences, 25% to 30% seen once. Germline assignment: CDR1 SGHTA and CDR2 FQGNSA. Unmatched junction bases numbered 7, after V lost 3 bases and J lost 5 bases. The CDR3 spans 17 residues. Sample: PBMCs, taken before TCRalphabeta/CD19-depleted stem cell transplant. The V call is TRBV7-2, the J call TRBJ2-3; 14 nucleotides line up with TRBD2. The receptor was derived from a boy less than two years old with Wiskott-Aldrich syndrome, due to receive a stem cell transplant. The CDR3 here is CASSLVGLAGVRDTQYF. The DNA for the CDR3 is TGTGCCAGCAGCTTGGTGGGACTAGCGGGAGTAAGAGATACGCAGTATTTT. Combining the CDR3 with reference TRBV7-2 and TRBJ2-3 gives the whole variable domain GAGVSQSPSNKVTEKGKDVELRCDPISGHTALYWYRQSLGQGLEFLIYFQGNSAPDKSGLPSDRFSAERTGGSVSTLTIQRTQQEDSAVYLCASSLVGLAGVRDTQYFGPGTRLTVL.